Shown below are 15 T cell receptor beta chains from a single sample sequenced in a study of response to subunit inactivated influenza vaccine. TCRdb ran MiXCR on the RT-PCR reads and lists one entry per CDR3 protein. The sample carries around 710,000 distinct CDR3 sequences, roughly 13% recorded once. This material consisted of PBMCs from blood, taken 14 to 15 days before vaccination. The receptors come from a man aged 50-59 years who received an inactivated influenza vaccine.

The chain couples TRBV19 to TRBJ1-5, with 8 bases identical to TRBD1. Germline values: CDR1 LNHDA, CDR2 SQIVND (reference sequence). J was trimmed by 3 bases and V by 8 bases; bases with no gene match: 9. There are 15 residues in the CDR3. This CDR3 reads CASSDSGGLNQPQHF. For the CDR3, the DNA is TGTGCCAGTTCAGACTCAGGGGGCCTCAATCAGCCCCAGCATTTT.

This clonotype was seen only a few times. The rearrangement joins TRBV12-3 or TRBV12-4 to TRBJ2-7; 8 bases match TRBD1. The CDR3 has 14 amino acids. Trimming at V came to 5 bases and at J to 4 bases, leaving 7 bases not matched to a gene. CDR3 DNA sequence: TGTGCCAGCAGTACCGGGACAGGACAGTACGAGCAGTACTTC. Translating it yields CASSTGTGQYEQYF.

This clonotype has only a few counts. This chain uses TRBV24-1 with TRBJ2-7; D is ambiguous. CDR1 and CDR2 (germline): KGHDR, SFDVKD. Trimming cost V 9 bases and J 4 bases, with 12 bases left between them. The CDR3 extends over 12 amino acids. The CDR3 here is CATSDGNYEQYF. CDR3 nucleotide sequence: TGTGCCACCTCCGACGGCAATTACGAGCAGTACTTC.

This clonotype was observed many times. The rearrangement joins TRBV5-1 to TRBJ1-4; 9 nucleotides line up with TRBD1. From germline, CDR1 is SGHRS and CDR2 YFSETQ. The CDR3 has 14 residues. V shed 4 bases, J shed 7 bases, and the junction held 5 bases outside the gene matches. The CDR3 protein is CASSPGQGPEKLFF. CDR3 bases: TGCGCCAGCAGCCCCGGACAGGGGCCTGAAAAACTGTTTTTT.

In this sample, this clonotype turned up once. V is TRBV24-1 and J is TRBJ2-3, with 9 bases matching TRBD2. The CDR3 sequence is 16 residues long. V shed 4 bases, J shed 2 bases, and the junction held 6 bases outside the gene matches. The germline gives CDR1 KGHDR, CDR2 SFDVKD. CDR3 in amino acids: CATSEYSGGHTDTQYF. The CDR3 DNA reads TGTGCCACCAGTGAATATAGCGGGGGACACACAGATACGCAGTATTTT.

This clonotype was recorded many times. The chain recombines TRBV7-3 with TRBJ2-1, with TRBD2 matching 7 bases. The J segment lost 5 bases and the V segment lost 1 base, leaving 5 bases of the junction unmatched. Germline loops: CDR1 SGHTA, CDR2 FQGTGA. This CDR3 has 15 amino acids. As DNA, the CDR3 is TGTGCCAGCAGCTTAATGGGCGGGGGTAACAATGAGCAGTTCTTC. This encodes CASSLMGGGNNEQFF.

This sequence joins TRBV7-2 and TRBJ2-7, with 11 bases lining up with TRBD1. The CDR3 length is 16 residues. Germline-derived CDR1 and CDR2 are SGHTA and FQGNSA. J gave up 5 bases and V 5 bases, and 11 bases lay outside the gene matches. CDR3 nucleotide sequence: TGTGCCAGCAGCAGAAGGCCCGGACAGGGGGCCCACGAGCAGTACTTC. Protein: CASSRRPGQGAHEQYF. Full variable domain (missing parts from reference TRBV7-2 and TRBJ2-7): GAGVSQSPSNKVTEKGKDVELRCDPISGHTALYWYRQSLGQGLEFLIYFQGNSAPDKSGLPSDRFSAERTGGSVSTLTIQRTQQEDSAVYLCASSRRPGQGAHEQYFGPGTRLTVT.

The genes are TRBV5-6 and TRBJ2-3; 7 bases are a match to TRBD1. This CDR3 is 16 amino acids long. J lost 1 base, V lost 4 bases, and 9 bases had no gene match. The germline CDR1 and CDR2 sequences are SGHDT and YYEEEE. CDR3 sequence reads: CASSQEQGWGTDTQYF. CDR3 DNA sequence: TGTGCCAGCAGCCAAGAACAGGGGTGGGGCACAGATACGCAGTATTTT.

This clonotype came up many times. This rearrangement joins TRBV5-5 to TRBJ2-2, with D perhaps assigned TRBD1 or TRBD2 (5 bases each). The CDR3 runs to 14 residues. The V gene lost 5 bases and the J gene lost 2 bases, with 10 bases spanning the gap. Germline loops: CDR1 SGHKS, CDR2 YYEKEE (reference sequence). DNA for the CDR3: TGTGCCAGCAGGTGGGACGCTAACACCGGGGAGCTGTTTTTT. Translation gives CASRWDANTGELFF.

This rearrangement joins TRBV4-2 to TRBJ1-3; D gene ambiguous. Germline CDR1 reads LGHNA; CDR2 reads YNFKEQ. The CDR3 has 14 residues. The V and J ends lost 0 bases and 5 bases respectively, with 8 bases between them. CDR3 loop: CASSQDGPRNTIYF. CDR3 bases: TGTGCCAGCAGCCAAGATGGTCCCCGAAACACCATATATTTT.

The chain uses TRBV5-1 and TRBJ2-1; 8 bases are shared with TRBD2. CDR3 size: 16 residues. J lost 6 bases, V lost 5 bases, and 13 bases had no gene match. Germline V gene sequence: CDR1 SGHRS, CDR2 YFSETQ. The CDR3: CASSSTGTSTFNEQFF. For the CDR3, the DNA is TGCGCCAGCAGTTCCACCGGGACTAGTACCTTCAATGAGCAGTTCTTC. The complete variable domain, with remaining parts taken from reference TRBV5-1 and TRBJ2-1, reads KAGVTQTPRYLIKTRGQQVTLSCSPISGHRSVSWYQQTPGQGLQFLFEYFSETQRNKGNFPGRFSGRQFSNSRSEMNVSTLELGDSALYLCASSSTGTSTFNEQFFGPGTRLTVL.

The chain couples TRBV7-9 to TRBJ2-2, with D uncertain. Germline V gene lookup returns CDR1 SEHNR and CDR2 FQNEAQ (reference sequence). The CDR3 sequence is 15 residues long. The V and J ends lost 1 base and 7 bases respectively, with 13 bases between them. CDR3 sequence reads: CASSLGGPAGGELFF. The CDR3 DNA is TGTGCCAGCAGCTTAGGTGGTCCCGCCGGCGGGGAGCTGTTTTTT.

CDR3 DNA sequence: TGCAGTGCTAGGAATTCAGTGGGCTCTAGCAATCAGCCCCAGCATTTT. Protein sequence: CSARNSVGSSNQPQHF. The chain couples TRBV20-1 to TRBJ1-5; D gene unclear. Looked up from germline, CDR1 is DFQATT and CDR2 is SNEGSKA (reference sequence). There are 16 residues in the CDR3. V was trimmed by 3 bases and J by 0 bases, leaving 15 bases between them.

The chain links TRBV15 to TRBJ2-7, with D perhaps matching TRBD1 (6 bases). V was cut by 3 bases and J by 3 bases, with 9 bases left in between. Germline CDR1 is LNHNV and CDR2 is YYDKDF (reference sequence). This CDR3 is 13 amino acids long. CDR3 in DNA: TGTGCCACCAGCAGGAGGGACAACTACGAGCAGTACTTC. Translation gives CATSRRDNYEQYF.

The chain joins TRBV7-9 to TRBJ2-5, with TRBD1 matching 8 bases. Germline V lookup: CDR1 SEHNR, CDR2 FQNEAQ (reference sequence). V lost 5 bases, J lost 2 bases, and 10 bases stayed unmatched. The CDR3 covers 16 residues. The CDR3, as DNA: TGTGCCAGCAGCCGACAGGGGAACGAGCCACAAGAGACCCAGTACTTC. It is translated as CASSRQGNEPQETQYF.